The 15 T cell receptor beta chains given below trace back to one sample, sequenced in a study. Some clones are missing from TCRdb's copy, which holds only in-frame ones; the method was immunoSEQ multiplex PCR. The sample yields under 90,000 clones, around 95% seen once. Sequenced input: PBMCs. These receptors all come from a man in his forties or fifties with rheumatoid arthritis.

In its sample, this clone was seen once. The CDR3 spells CASSQPKQETQYF. DNA for the CDR3: TGCGCCAGCAGCCAACCGAAACAAGAGACCCAGTACTTC. The chain couples TRBV4-1 to TRBJ2-5; D remains unclear. Between the trimmed V and J ends, which lost 2 bases and 2 bases, there was a span of 6 bases. The CDR3 is 13 residues long. Germline assignment: CDR1 MGHRA and CDR2 YSYEKL.

This rearrangement joins TRBV2 to TRBJ2-7, with TRBD2 matching over 11 bases. The CDR3 extends over 15 amino acids. V trimming: 6 bases; J trimming: 2 bases; junction bases outside the gene matches: 6. The germline gives CDR1 SNHLY, CDR2 FYNNEI. CDR3 in amino acids: CASRIGTSGTYEQYF. CDR3 DNA: TGTGCCAGCAGGATCGGGACTAGCGGTACCTACGAGCAGTACTTC.

This clone occurred once. The chain links TRBV4-3 to TRBJ1-5; 9 nucleotides align to TRBD1. The junction had 6 bases not matched to a gene; V was cut back by 1 base and J by 5 bases. The CDR3 sequence is 16 residues long. Germline CDR1 and CDR2: LGHNA and YSLEER. CDR3 DNA: TGCGCCAGCAGCCAAGGCGTGGACAGGGGCGATCAGCCCCAGCATTTT. The encoded protein is CASSQGVDRGDQPQHF.

The chain joins TRBV7-9 to TRBJ1-1, with D possibly being TRBD1 (5 bases). The germline V and J ends were trimmed by 4 bases and 3 bases, with 15 bases remaining between them. The CDR3 covers 15 residues. The germline gives CDR1 SEHNR, CDR2 FQNEAQ (reference sequence). The CDR3, as DNA: TGTGCCAGCAGCTACGGGAAGGCAGGGTACACTGAAGCTTTCTTT. It translates to CASSYGKAGYTEAFF.

In DNA, the CDR3 is TGTGCCAGCAGTTTAGGAGGTAGTCTTGACGAGCAGTACTTC. Protein: CASSLGGSLDEQYF. V gene TRBV28 combines with J gene TRBJ2-7; tentatively, D is TRBD2 (5 bases). The CDR3 runs to 14 residues. The germline V and J ends were trimmed by 2 bases and 5 bases, with 13 bases remaining between them. Germline V CDR1 and CDR2: MDHEN, SYDVKM.

The chain recombines TRBV28 with TRBJ2-7; 9 bases line up with TRBD1. Trimming cost V 3 bases and J 0 bases; bases outside gene matches: 15. CDR1 and CDR2 from the germline V gene are MDHEN and SYDVKM. The CDR3 runs to 19 residues. CDR3 loop: CASSLEFRGTGKGSYEQYF. Written as DNA, the CDR3 is TGTGCCAGCAGTTTGGAGTTTCGGGGGACAGGGAAGGGCTCCTACGAGCAGTACTTC.

The rearrangement uses TRBV6-5 and TRBJ1-3; D not certain. CDR3 length: 14 amino acids. V was trimmed by 2 bases and J by 0 bases, leaving 5 bases between them. Germline CDR1 MNHEY, CDR2 SVGAGI. The CDR3 protein is CASSYAISGNTIYF. The CDR3 DNA sequence: TGTGCCAGCAGTTACGCGATCTCTGGAAACACCATATATTTT.

The chain couples TRBV12-3 or TRBV12-4 to TRBJ2-5; the match to TRBD1 covers 8 bases. CDR3 length equals 12 residues. With 1 base clipped from V and 13 bases from J, the junction kept 5 bases outside the gene matches. The CDR3 here is CASSLGPGTGYF. The CDR3 nucleotides are TGTGCCAGCAGTTTAGGGCCCGGGACAGGGTACTTC.

This chain joins TRBV2 and TRBJ2-5; D remains ambiguous. V lost 0 bases and J lost 2, with 4 bases in between. Germline V gives CDR1 SNHLY, CDR2 FYNNEI. This CDR3 contains 13 residues. The CDR3 region is CASSEANQETQYF. The DNA of the CDR3 is TGTGCCAGCAGTGAAGCGAATCAAGAGACCCAGTACTTC. Full variable domain (missing parts from reference TRBV2 and TRBJ2-5): EPEVTQTPSHQVTQMGQEVILRCVPISNHLYFYWYRQILGQKVEFLVSFYNNEISEKSEIFDDQFSVERPDGSNFTLKIRSTKLEDSAMYFCASSEANQETQYFGPGTRLLVL.

The rearrangement joins TRBV7-9 to TRBJ1-6; D gene ambiguous. Germline-derived CDR1 and CDR2 are SEHNR and FQNEAQ (reference sequence). The V end lost 6 bases, the J end lost 7 bases, and 13 bases lay between the germline ends. This CDR3 has 14 residues. CDR3 sequence reads: CASRRDAPNSPLHF. CDR3 bases: TGTGCCAGCAGACGTGATGCGCCGAATTCACCCCTCCACTTT.

The chain has TRBV27 and TRBJ2-1; 9 bases map to TRBD2. The germline gives CDR1 MNHEY, CDR2 SMNVEV (reference sequence). This CDR3 has 12 amino acids. With 3 bases clipped from V and 13 bases from J, the junction kept 4 bases outside the gene matches. As DNA, the CDR3 is TGTGCCAGCAGTTTTAGGACTAGCGTCCAGTTCTTC. Its protein is CASSFRTSVQFF.

This clone has only a few counts. This rearrangement joins TRBV6-5 to TRBJ1-1; D gene uncertain. There are 13 residues in the CDR3. Trimming stripped 5 bases from V and 5 bases from J, with 12 bases between. CDR1 is MNHEY and CDR2 is SVGAGI in the germline V gene. CDR3 sequence reads: CASSTGRRTEAFF. The CDR3 DNA reads TGTGCCAGCAGTACTGGACGGAGGACTGAAGCTTTCTTT.

The chain has TRBV6-5 and TRBJ1-1; D uncertain. The CDR3 consists of 15 residues. The V end lost 2 bases, the J end lost 4 bases, and 14 bases lay between the germline ends. CDR1 and CDR2 from the germline V gene are MNHEY and SVGAGI. The CDR3 DNA sequence: TGTGCCAGCAGTTACGGGCAGAGCTTTGGCACTGAAGCTTTCTTT. This encodes CASSYGQSFGTEAFF.

The V gene is TRBV19, the J gene TRBJ1-1, with 8 nucleotides matching TRBD1. Trimming at V came to 4 bases and at J to 4 bases, leaving 5 bases not matched to a gene. Germline V lookup: CDR1 LNHDA, CDR2 SQIVND (reference sequence). The CDR3 spans 14 residues. DNA of the CDR3: TGTGCCAGTAGTACCCAGGGGGCGATCACTGAAGCTTTCTTT. Its translation is CASSTQGAITEAFF.

This clone was recorded only once. The chain combines TRBV7-3 with TRBJ2-6; D remains ambiguous. The CDR3 length is 16 residues. The V and J ends lost 1 base and 0 bases respectively, with 7 bases between them. Germline V lookup: CDR1 SGHTA, CDR2 FQGTGA. The CDR3 sequence is CASSLISASGANVLTF. CDR3 sequence (DNA): TGTGCCAGCAGCTTAATAAGTGCCTCTGGGGCCAACGTCCTGACTTTC.